A single sample is the source of the 5 T cell receptor beta chains below, sequenced in a study of blood T cell repertoires in COVID-19. Repertoires were generated with immunoSEQ multiplex PCR, while TCRdb's copy carries only in-frame clones and drops some. The table has around 140,000 clones, approximately 88% seen once; the top ten hold under 5.5%. The sequenced sample was peripheral blood. The receptors were gathered from a human donor in a cohort sampled during active COVID-19.

The chain is built from TRBV5-1 and TRBJ2-3; TRBD2 matches 12 bases. CDR3 length: 15 amino acids. The germline V gene encodes CDR1 SGHRS and CDR2 YFSETQ. With V trimmed by 5 bases and J by 2 bases, 3 bases remained unmatched. The CDR3 coding sequence is TGCGCCAGCAGAGGGACTAGCGGGCTCACAGATACGCAGTATTTT. It encodes CASRGTSGLTDTQYF.

The J gene is TRBJ2-5, the V gene TRBV10-2, with TRBD2 matching 7 bases. This CDR3 contains 14 residues. Germline lookup yields CDR1 WSHSY and CDR2 SAAADI. Trimming cost V 4 bases and J 5 bases; bases outside gene matches: 7. The DNA of the CDR3 is TGCGCCAGCAGTGGTAGACTAGCAGGCGAGACCCAGTACTTC. Protein: CASSGRLAGETQYF.

The chain links TRBV6-5 to TRBJ2-2; D possibly corresponds to TRBD1 (5 bases). This CDR3 region has 14 residues. From germline, CDR1 is MNHEY and CDR2 SVGAGI. Trimming left V 6 bases short and J 5 bases short, with 13 bases between. The CDR3 nucleotides read TGTGCCAGCAGAAGGGGCGGCTCTACCGGGGAGCTGTTTTTT. It is translated as CASRRGGSTGELFF.

The chain links TRBV2 to TRBJ2-5; D call uncertain. This CDR3 region has 13 residues. CDR1 and CDR2 (germline): SNHLY, FYNNEI. With 6 bases removed from V and 5 bases from J, the gap between germline ends came to 13 bases. The CDR3 nucleotides read TGTGCCAGCAGCCTAATAGATCCTGAGACCCAGTACTTC. Protein sequence: CASSLIDPETQYF.

The V call is TRBV2, the J call TRBJ1-1; D possibly corresponds to TRBD1 (5 bases). Trimming pared 8 bases from V and 5 bases from J, leaving 9 bases between. The CDR3 totals 11 residues. Germline CDR1 SNHLY, CDR2 FYNNEI. CDR3 DNA sequence: TGTGCCAGCCAAAGACAGACTGAAGCTTTCTTT. This encodes CASQRQTEAFF. The whole variable domain, filled in from reference TRBV2 and TRBJ1-1, reads EPEVTQTPSHQVTQMGQEVILRCVPISNHLYFYWYRQILGQKVEFLVSFYNNEISEKSEIFDDQFSVERPDGSNFTLKIRSTKLEDSAMYFCASQRQTEAFFGQGTRLTVV.